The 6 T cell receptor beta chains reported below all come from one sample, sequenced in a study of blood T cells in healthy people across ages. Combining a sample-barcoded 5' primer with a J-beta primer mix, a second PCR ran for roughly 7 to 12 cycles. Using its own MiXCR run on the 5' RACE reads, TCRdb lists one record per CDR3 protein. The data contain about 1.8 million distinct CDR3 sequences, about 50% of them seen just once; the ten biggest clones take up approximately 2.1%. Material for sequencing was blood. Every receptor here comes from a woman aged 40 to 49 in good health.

Here the CDR3 reads CASSETWVGNEQFF. The CDR3 region has the DNA TGTGCCAGCAGTGAAACTTGGGTAGGGAATGAGCAGTTCTTC. This chain joins TRBV25-1 and TRBJ2-1; D uncertain. Trimming removed 2 bases at V and 7 bases at J, with 12 bases between. This CDR3 contains 14 residues. CDR1 is MGHDK, CDR2 SYGVNS, per germline. The full variable domain, in which reference TRBV25-1 and TRBJ2-1 provide the parts outside the CDR3, is EADIYQTPRYLVIGTGKKITLECSQTMGHDKMYWYQQDPGMELHLIHYSYGVNSTEKGDLSSESTVSRIRTEHFPLTLESARPSHTSQYLCASSETWVGNEQFFGPGTRLTVL.

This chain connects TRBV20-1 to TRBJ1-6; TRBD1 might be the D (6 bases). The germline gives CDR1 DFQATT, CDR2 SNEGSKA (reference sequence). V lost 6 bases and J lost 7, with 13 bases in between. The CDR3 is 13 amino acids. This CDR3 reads CSARTELNSPLHF. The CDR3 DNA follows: TGCAGTGCAAGGACAGAGCTCAATTCACCCCTCCACTTT.

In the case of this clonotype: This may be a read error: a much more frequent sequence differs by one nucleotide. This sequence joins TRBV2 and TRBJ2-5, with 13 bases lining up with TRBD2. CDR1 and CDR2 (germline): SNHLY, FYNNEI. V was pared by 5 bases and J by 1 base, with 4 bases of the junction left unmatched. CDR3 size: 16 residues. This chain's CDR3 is CASSNRLAGGQETQYF. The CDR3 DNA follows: TGTGCCAGCAGTAACAGACTAGCGGGGGGCCAAGAGACCCAGTACTTC.

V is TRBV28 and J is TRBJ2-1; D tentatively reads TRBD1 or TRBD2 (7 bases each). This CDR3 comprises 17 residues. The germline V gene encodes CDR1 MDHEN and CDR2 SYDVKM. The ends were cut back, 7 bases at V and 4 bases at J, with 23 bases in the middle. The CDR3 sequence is CASTLLQGGGGYNEQFF. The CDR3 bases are TGTGCCAGCACTCTCCTCCAGGGGGGGGGCGGATACAATGAGCAGTTCTTC. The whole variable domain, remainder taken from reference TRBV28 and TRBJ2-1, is DVKVTQSSRYLVKRTGEKVFLECVQDMDHENMFWYRQDPGLGLRLIYFSYDVKMKEKGDIPEGYSVSREKKERFSLILESASTNQTSMYLCASTLLQGGGGYNEQFFGPGTRLTVL.

The CDR3 here is CASSLDPGLVGEQETQYF. The DNA of the CDR3 is TGTGCCAGCAGCTTAGATCCGGGACTAGTGGGGGAGCAAGAGACCCAGTACTTC. The chain is built from TRBV7-2 and TRBJ2-5, with 8 nucleotides matching TRBD2. V was pared by 1 base and J by 2 bases, with 12 bases of the junction left unmatched. The germline V gene has CDR1 SGHTA and CDR2 FQGNSA. The CDR3 runs to 18 residues.

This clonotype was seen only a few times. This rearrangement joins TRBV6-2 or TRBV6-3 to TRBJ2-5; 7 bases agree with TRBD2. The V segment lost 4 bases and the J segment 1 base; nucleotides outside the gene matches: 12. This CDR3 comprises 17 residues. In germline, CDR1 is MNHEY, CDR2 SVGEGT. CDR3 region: CASSFPQAGRSQETQYF. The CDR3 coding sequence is TGTGCCAGCAGTTTCCCACAAGCGGGACGAAGCCAAGAGACCCAGTACTTC.